Presented here are 9 T cell receptor beta chains from one specimen sequenced in a study of blood T cell repertoires in COVID-19. The assay was immunoSEQ multiplex PCR, and TCRdb's table has in-frame clones only and misses some. The repertoire holds about 52,000 clones, with over 75% as singletons. Source material: peripheral blood. These receptors all come from a woman of 80 years or more with COVID-19, enrolled during active disease.

The chain is built from TRBV9 and TRBJ2-2, with 7 bases aligning to TRBD1. The CDR3 consists of 21 residues. V lost 0 bases to trimming and J lost 2 bases; unmatched junction nucleotides: 19. Germline V lookup: CDR1 SGDLS, CDR2 YYNGEE. As DNA, the CDR3 is TGTGCCAGCAGCGTAGGAGTGTCGCCCCGGCGTGGGACAGTCAACACCGGGGAGCTGTTTTTT. Translating gives CASSVGVSPRRGTVNTGELFF.

V usage is TRBV18 and J usage is TRBJ1-2; no clear D gene. The germline V gene encodes CDR1 KGHSH and CDR2 LQKENI. CDR3 length: 13 residues. The V and J ends lost 0 bases and 5 bases respectively, with 7 bases between them. The CDR3 coding sequence is TGTGCCAGCTCACCACCGGCGGGGTATGGCTACACCTTC. It translates to CASSPPAGYGYTF.

This rearrangement joins TRBV6-2 or TRBV6-3 to TRBJ1-1, with unresolved D. Germline loops: CDR1 MNHEY, CDR2 SVGEGT. V gave up 6 bases and J gave up 2 bases, with 10 bases separating them. CDR3 length: 13 amino acids. Here the CDR3 DNA reads TGTGCCAGCAGCCACGGGTTTAACACTGAAGCTTTCTTT. Translated: CASSHGFNTEAFF.

The CDR3 nucleotides are TGTGCCAGCAGCTTAGAGAGGCTAGCGGGGGGGTTCTTC. This codes for CASSLERLAGGFF. This chain uses TRBV7-2 with TRBJ2-1, with 11 nucleotides matching TRBD2. CDR1 is SGHTA, CDR2 FQGNSA, per germline. V shed 1 base, J shed 15 bases, and the junction held 5 bases outside the gene matches. The CDR3 has 13 amino acids. Combining the CDR3 with reference TRBV7-2 and TRBJ2-1 gives the whole variable domain GAGVSQSPSNKVTEKGKDVELRCDPISGHTALYWYRQSLGQGLEFLIYFQGNSAPDKSGLPSDRFSAERTGGSVSTLTIQRTQQEDSAVYLCASSLERLAGGFFGPGTRLTVL.

This clone was seen a handful of times. This sequence joins TRBV7-2 and TRBJ1-1; D perhaps matches TRBD1 (6 bases). CDR1 SGHTA and CDR2 FQGNSA come from the germline V gene. V was shortened by 7 bases and J by 1 base, with 13 bases between the two germline ends. This CDR3 has 14 amino acids. The CDR3 is CASTPRGGNTEAFF. The DNA for the CDR3 is TGTGCCAGCACCCCGAGGGGGGGGAACACTGAAGCTTTCTTT.

The chain joins TRBV5-4 to TRBJ2-2; perhaps TRBD2 as D (5 bases). The germline CDR1 and CDR2 sequences are SGHNT and YYREEE (reference sequence). The CDR3 totals 15 residues. Trimming took off 1 base at V and 5 bases at J, with 12 bases between the two ends. CDR3 sequence reads: CASSLSLARTGELFF. The CDR3 nucleotides are TGTGCCAGCAGCTTGAGTCTAGCTAGGACCGGGGAGCTGTTTTTT.

The chain has TRBV29-1 and TRBJ2-7; TRBD2 agrees at 11 bases. V shed 6 bases and J 3 bases; nucleotides not matched to a gene: 7. This CDR3 comprises 14 residues. CDR1 and CDR2 from the germline V gene are SQVTM and ANQGSEA. This CDR3 is CSVYSGRELYEQYF. CDR3 nucleotides: TGCAGCGTATATAGCGGGAGGGAACTCTACGAGCAGTACTTC.

CDR3 loop: CASSQDPTSGGPKNIQYF. CDR3 nucleotide sequence: TGCGCCAGCAGCCAAGATCCAACTAGCGGGGGTCCCAAAAACATTCAGTACTTC. The V and J genes are TRBV4-1 and TRBJ2-4; 11 nucleotides align to TRBD2. The CDR3 has 18 amino acids. The germline gives CDR1 MGHRA, CDR2 YSYEKL. V was clipped by 0 bases and J by 2 bases; unmatched bases: 6.

This clone was observed a single time. V usage is TRBV2 and J usage is TRBJ2-2; 9 bases are a match to TRBD2. Per germline, CDR1 SNHLY and CDR2 FYNNEI. V lost 5 bases and J lost 7; bases outside the gene matches: 8. The CDR3 totals 15 residues. CDR3 DNA: TGTGCCAGCAGTACTCTAGCGGGATTGAGCGGGGAGCTGTTTTTT. It is translated as CASSTLAGLSGELFF.